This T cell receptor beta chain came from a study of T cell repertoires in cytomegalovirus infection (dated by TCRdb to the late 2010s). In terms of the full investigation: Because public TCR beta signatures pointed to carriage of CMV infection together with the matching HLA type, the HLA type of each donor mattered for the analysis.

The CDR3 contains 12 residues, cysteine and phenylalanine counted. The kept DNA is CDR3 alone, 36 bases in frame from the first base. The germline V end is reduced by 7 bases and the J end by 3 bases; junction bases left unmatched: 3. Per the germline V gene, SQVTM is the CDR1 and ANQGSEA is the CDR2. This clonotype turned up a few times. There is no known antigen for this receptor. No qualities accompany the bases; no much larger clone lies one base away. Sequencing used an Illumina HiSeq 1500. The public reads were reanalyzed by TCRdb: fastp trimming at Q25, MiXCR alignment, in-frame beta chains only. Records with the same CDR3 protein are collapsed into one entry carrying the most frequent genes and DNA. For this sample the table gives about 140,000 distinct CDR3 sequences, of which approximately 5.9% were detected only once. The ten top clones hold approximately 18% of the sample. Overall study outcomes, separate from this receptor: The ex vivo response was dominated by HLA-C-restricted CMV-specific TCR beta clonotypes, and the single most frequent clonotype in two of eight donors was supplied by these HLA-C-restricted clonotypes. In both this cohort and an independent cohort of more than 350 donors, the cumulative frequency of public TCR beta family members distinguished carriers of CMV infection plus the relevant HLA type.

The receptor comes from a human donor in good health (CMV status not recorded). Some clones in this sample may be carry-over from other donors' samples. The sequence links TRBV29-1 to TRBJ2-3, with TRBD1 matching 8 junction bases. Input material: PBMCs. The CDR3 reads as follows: CSGGQVTDTQYF. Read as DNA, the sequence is TGCAGCGGGGGACAGGTAACAGATACGCAGTATTTT.